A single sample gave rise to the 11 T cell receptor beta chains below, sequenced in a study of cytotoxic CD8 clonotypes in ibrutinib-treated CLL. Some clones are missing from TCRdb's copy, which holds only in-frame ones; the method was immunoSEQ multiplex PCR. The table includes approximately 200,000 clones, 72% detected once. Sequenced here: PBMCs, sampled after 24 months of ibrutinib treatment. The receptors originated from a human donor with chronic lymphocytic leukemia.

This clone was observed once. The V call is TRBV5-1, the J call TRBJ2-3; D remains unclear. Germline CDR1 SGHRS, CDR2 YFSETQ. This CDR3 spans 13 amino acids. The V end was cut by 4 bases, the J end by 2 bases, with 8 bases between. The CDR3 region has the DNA TGCGCCAGCAGCCCGGGCATCACAGATACGCAGTATTTT. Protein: CASSPGITDTQYF.

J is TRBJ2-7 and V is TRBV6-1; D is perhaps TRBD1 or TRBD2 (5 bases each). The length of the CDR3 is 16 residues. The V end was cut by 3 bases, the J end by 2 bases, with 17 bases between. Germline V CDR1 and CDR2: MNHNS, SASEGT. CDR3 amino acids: CASSDIASGGAYEQYF. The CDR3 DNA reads TGTGCCAGCAGTGATATCGCCAGTGGGGGAGCCTACGAGCAGTACTTC.

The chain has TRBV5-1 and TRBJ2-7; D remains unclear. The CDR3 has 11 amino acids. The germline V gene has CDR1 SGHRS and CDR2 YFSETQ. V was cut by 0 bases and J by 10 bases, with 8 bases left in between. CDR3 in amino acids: CASSLGADQYF. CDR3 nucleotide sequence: TGCGCCAGCAGCTTGGGGGCAGACCAGTACTTC. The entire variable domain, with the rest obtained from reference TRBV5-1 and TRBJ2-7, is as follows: KAGVTQTPRYLIKTRGQQVTLSCSPISGHRSVSWYQQTPGQGLQFLFEYFSETQRNKGNFPGRFSGRQFSNSRSEMNVSTLELGDSALYLCASSLGADQYFGPGTRLTVT.

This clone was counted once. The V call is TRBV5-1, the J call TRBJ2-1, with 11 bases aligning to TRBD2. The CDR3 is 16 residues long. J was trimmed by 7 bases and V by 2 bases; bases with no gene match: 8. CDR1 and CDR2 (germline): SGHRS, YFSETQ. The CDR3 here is CASSFELAGEGNEQFF. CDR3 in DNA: TGCGCCAGCAGCTTTGAACTAGCGGGAGAAGGGAATGAGCAGTTCTTC. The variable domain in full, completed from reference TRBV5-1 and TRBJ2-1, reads KAGVTQTPRYLIKTRGQQVTLSCSPISGHRSVSWYQQTPGQGLQFLFEYFSETQRNKGNFPGRFSGRQFSNSRSEMNVSTLELGDSALYLCASSFELAGEGNEQFFGPGTRLTVL.

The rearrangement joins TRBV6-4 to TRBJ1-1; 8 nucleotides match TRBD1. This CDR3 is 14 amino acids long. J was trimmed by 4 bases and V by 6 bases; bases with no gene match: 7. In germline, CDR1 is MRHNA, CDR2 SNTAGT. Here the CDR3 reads CASRVDRGGTEAFF. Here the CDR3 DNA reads TGTGCCAGCAGAGTAGACAGGGGAGGCACTGAAGCTTTCTTT.

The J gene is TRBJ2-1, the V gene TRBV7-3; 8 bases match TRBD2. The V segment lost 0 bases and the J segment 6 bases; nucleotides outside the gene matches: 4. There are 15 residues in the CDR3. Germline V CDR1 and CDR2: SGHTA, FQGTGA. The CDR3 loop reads CASSLTSGVRNEQFF. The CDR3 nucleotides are TGTGCCAGCAGCTTAACTAGCGGGGTCCGCAATGAGCAGTTCTTC. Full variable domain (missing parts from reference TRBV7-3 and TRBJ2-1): GAGVSQTPSNKVTEKGKYVELRCDPISGHTALYWYRQSLGQGPEFLIYFQGTGAADDSGLPNDRFFAVRPEGSVSTLKIQRTERGDSAVYLCASSLTSGVRNEQFFGPGTRLTVL.

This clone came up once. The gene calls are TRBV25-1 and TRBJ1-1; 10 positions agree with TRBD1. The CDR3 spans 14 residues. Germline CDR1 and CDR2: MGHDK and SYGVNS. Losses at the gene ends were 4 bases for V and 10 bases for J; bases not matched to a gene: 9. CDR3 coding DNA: TGTGCCAGCAGTGGCTTTGGGACAGGGGAGAGAGCTTTCTTT. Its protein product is CASSGFGTGERAFF.

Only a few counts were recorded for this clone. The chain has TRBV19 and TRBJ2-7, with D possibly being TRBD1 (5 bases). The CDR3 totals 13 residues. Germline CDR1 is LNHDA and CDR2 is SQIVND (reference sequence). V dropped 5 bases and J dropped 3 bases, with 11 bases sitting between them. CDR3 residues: CASSYQGFYEQYF. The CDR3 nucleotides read TGTGCCAGTAGTTATCAGGGTTTCTACGAGCAGTACTTC.

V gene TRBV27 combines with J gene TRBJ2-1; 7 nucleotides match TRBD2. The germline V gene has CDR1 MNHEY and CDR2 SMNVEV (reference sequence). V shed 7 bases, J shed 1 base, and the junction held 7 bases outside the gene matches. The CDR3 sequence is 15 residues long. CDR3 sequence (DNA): TGTGCCAGCAAAATCCTAGCGGAGTCCTACAATGAGCAGTTCTTC. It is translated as CASKILAESYNEQFF.

CDR3: CAWSSGLAGVGEQYF. CDR3 nucleotide sequence: TGTGCCTGGAGTTCGGGACTAGCGGGAGTTGGCGAGCAGTACTTC. The chain couples TRBV30 to TRBJ2-7, with TRBD2 identical over 14 bases. Germline CDR1 GTSNPN, CDR2 SVGIG (reference sequence). This CDR3 comprises 15 residues. Trimming took 2 bases from V and 6 from J; bases not matched to a gene: 6.

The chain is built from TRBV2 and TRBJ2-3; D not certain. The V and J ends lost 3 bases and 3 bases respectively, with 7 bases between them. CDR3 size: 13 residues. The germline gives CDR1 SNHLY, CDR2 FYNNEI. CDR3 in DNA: TGTGCCAGCAGTGATGAGGAGACAGATACGCAGTATTTT. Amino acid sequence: CASSDEETDTQYF.